This entry lists 10 T cell receptor beta chains sequenced from one sample in a study of blood T cell repertoires in COVID-19. The assay was immunoSEQ multiplex PCR, and TCRdb's table has in-frame clones only and misses some. The repertoire includes some 160,000 clones, more than 80% of them detected once, and about 2.8% sits in the top ten. The sequenced sample was peripheral blood. Receptors originate from a man aged 55 to 70 with acute or convalescent COVID-19.

CDR3 region: CASSETGEQPQHF. In DNA, the CDR3 is TGCGCCAGCTCTGAGACAGGGGAACAGCCCCAGCATTTT. The chain combines TRBV10-1 with TRBJ1-5, with 8 nucleotides matching TRBD1. The CDR3 is 13 residues long. Looked up from germline, CDR1 is WNHNN and CDR2 is SYGVQD (reference sequence). The ends lost 8 bases at V and 7 bases at J; junction bases unmatched: 7.

The chain couples TRBV24-1 to TRBJ2-3; tentatively, D is TRBD1 (6 bases). The CDR3 contains 14 residues. Germline-derived CDR1 and CDR2 are KGHDR and SFDVKD. V lost 6 bases to trimming and J lost 4 bases, with 13 bases between them. CDR3 protein: CATSLPQGADTQYF. DNA for the CDR3: TGTGCCACCAGTCTTCCACAGGGCGCAGATACGCAGTATTTT.

The V and J genes are TRBV5-5 and TRBJ1-2; D ambiguous. Germline values: CDR1 SGHKS, CDR2 YYEKEE (reference sequence). Trimming removed 2 bases from V and 2 bases from J, with 13 bases in between. The CDR3 runs 15 residues. The CDR3 DNA follows: TGTGCCAGCAGCTTCGGGTCACGCTTAAACTATGGCTACACCTTC. This translates into CASSFGSRLNYGYTF.

The chain carries TRBV13 and TRBJ2-3; 14 bases align to TRBD2. Germline lookup yields CDR1 PRHDT and CDR2 FYEKMQ (reference sequence). The ends lost 4 bases at V and 0 bases at J; junction bases unmatched: 3. CDR3 length: 17 amino acids. CDR3 region: CASSSTSGGVSTDTQYF. CDR3 in DNA: TGTGCCAGCAGCTCGACTAGCGGGGGGGTTAGCACAGATACGCAGTATTTT.

This chain connects TRBV5-4 to TRBJ2-7; tentatively, D is TRBD2 (5 bases). Germline CDR1 and CDR2: SGHNT and YYREEE (reference sequence). The CDR3 has 13 amino acids. The V end was cut by 0 bases, the J end by 5 bases, with 9 bases between. The CDR3 DNA sequence: TGTGCCAGCAGCTTGGCTGGACTTGACGAGCAGTACTTC. Encoded protein: CASSLAGLDEQYF.

Note on this clone: The identical CDR3 is also encoded by other nucleotide sequences in the sample. J is TRBJ2-1 and V is TRBV18, with D maybe TRBD1 (6 bases). Germline V gives CDR1 KGHSH, CDR2 LQKENI. The CDR3 has 15 amino acids. The ends were cut back, 3 bases at V and 4 bases at J, with 13 bases in the middle. CDR3 DNA sequence: TGTGCCAGCTCACCCAGGGACACCTTTTACAATGAGCAGTTCTTC. Protein: CASSPRDTFYNEQFF.

The V call is TRBV7-2, the J call TRBJ2-2, with a weak D call TRBD1 (8 bases). Between the trimmed V and J ends, which lost 7 bases and 10 bases, there was a span of 19 bases. This CDR3 has 14 amino acids. Germline CDR1 reads SGHTA; CDR2 reads FQGNSA. The CDR3 bases are TGTGCCAGCAACGACCGGACAGGGAGGGAGGAGCTGTTTTTT. Translated: CASNDRTGREELFF.

This sequence joins TRBV11-2 and TRBJ2-5; D might be TRBD1 (7 bases). Germline CDR1 and CDR2: SGHAT and FQNNGV. Trimming took 11 bases from V and 5 from J, leaving 15 bases between them. The CDR3 consists of 12 residues. In DNA, the CDR3 is TGTGCCGCCAGGGGGGCTGGGGAGACCCAGTACTTC. The encoded protein is CAARGAGETQYF.

The V and J genes are TRBV2 and TRBJ2-3; tentatively, D is TRBD1 (5 bases). From germline, CDR1 is SNHLY and CDR2 FYNNEI. This CDR3 contains 13 residues. The ends were cut back, 6 bases at V and 0 bases at J, with 7 bases in the middle. Here the CDR3 reads CASRQGSTDTQYF. The CDR3 bases are TGTGCCAGCAGGCAGGGTAGCACAGATACGCAGTATTTT.

The chain employs TRBV11-3 and TRBJ1-6; D call uncertain. V lost 5 bases, J lost 4 bases, and 24 bases lay in between. The CDR3 covers 19 residues. Germline V gives CDR1 SGHNT, CDR2 YENEEA. CDR3 in DNA: TGTGCCAGCAGCCCAACTATAAGGTCTCCTTCGCCATATAATTCACCCCTCCACTTT. Its protein product is CASSPTIRSPSPYNSPLHF. The full variable domain, completed using reference TRBV11-3 and TRBJ1-6, is EAGVVQSPRYKIIEKKQPVAFWCNPISGHNTLYWYLQNLGQGPELLIRYENEEAVDDSQLPKDRFSAERLKGVDSTLKIQPAELGDSAVYLCASSPTIRSPSPYNSPLHFGNGTRLTVT.